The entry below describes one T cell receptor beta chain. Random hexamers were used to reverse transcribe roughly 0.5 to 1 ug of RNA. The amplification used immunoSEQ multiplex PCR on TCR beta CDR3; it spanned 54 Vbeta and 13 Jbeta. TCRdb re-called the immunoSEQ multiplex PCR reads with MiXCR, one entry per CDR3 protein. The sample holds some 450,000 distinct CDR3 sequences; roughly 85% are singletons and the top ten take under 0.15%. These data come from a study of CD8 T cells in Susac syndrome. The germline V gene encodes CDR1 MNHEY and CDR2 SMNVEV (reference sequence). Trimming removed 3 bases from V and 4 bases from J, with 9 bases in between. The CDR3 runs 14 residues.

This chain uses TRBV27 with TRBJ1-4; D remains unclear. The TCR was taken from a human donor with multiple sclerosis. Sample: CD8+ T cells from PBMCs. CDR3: CASSLSTINEKLFF. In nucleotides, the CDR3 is TGTGCCAGCAGTTTGTCGACAATTAATGAAAAACTGTTTTTT.